The next 20 T cell receptor beta chains were all read from a single sample in a study of T cell changes during pregnancy in multiple sclerosis. Profiled with immunoSEQ multiplex PCR; TCRdb holds only in-frame clones, not every one. The sample comprises more than 70,000 clones, approximately 90% of which are singletons, and roughly 0.91% rests with the top ten. The sample was peripheral blood, taken before pregnancy. The receptors shown here come from a female donor with multiple sclerosis, enrolled in a pregnancy study.

This clone was found once. The chain's CDR3 is CASRGLAGWDNEQFF. For the CDR3, the DNA is TGCGCCAGCAGGGGGCTAGCGGGGTGGGACAATGAGCAGTTCTTC. This chain links TRBV5-1 with TRBJ2-1, with 9 positions matching TRBD2. The CDR3 contains 15 residues. Germline V CDR1 and CDR2: SGHRS, YFSETQ. V shed 5 bases, J shed 5 bases, and the junction held 8 bases outside the gene matches.

V and J are TRBV19 and TRBJ1-5; tentatively, D is TRBD1 (5 bases). Trimming shortened V by 7 bases and J by 3 bases, and 13 bases separated the two germline ends. The CDR3 loop spans 14 amino acids. Germline V gene lookup returns CDR1 LNHDA and CDR2 SQIVND (reference sequence). The CDR3 loop is CASIGASYNQPQHF. The CDR3 nucleotides are TGTGCCAGTATAGGGGCGTCTTACAATCAGCCCCAGCATTTT.

This chain uses TRBV7-9 with TRBJ1-4, with a weak D call TRBD1 (6 bases). This CDR3 contains 19 residues. CDR1 is SEHNR and CDR2 is FQNEAQ in the germline V gene (reference sequence). V lost 5 bases and J 0 bases, leaving 22 bases between the germline ends. This CDR3 reads CASSVPSGEGSPTNEKLFF. CDR3 in DNA: TGTGCCAGCAGCGTACCTTCAGGGGAGGGATCCCCAACTAATGAAAAACTGTTTTTT.

The chain uses TRBV6-5 and TRBJ2-5; 7 nucleotides match TRBD1. The CDR3 length is 14 residues. Germline loops: CDR1 MNHEY, CDR2 SVGAGI. V lost 6 bases, J lost 2 bases, and 6 bases stayed unmatched. The CDR3: CASSYGTAQETQYF. The CDR3 bases are TGTGCCAGCAGCTACGGGACAGCTCAAGAGACCCAGTACTTC.

This chain joins TRBV18 and TRBJ1-5, with D possibly being TRBD1 (6 bases). Trimming cost V 6 bases and J 6 bases, with 21 bases left between them. The CDR3 contains 16 residues. The germline V gene encodes CDR1 KGHSH and CDR2 LQKENI. The CDR3 DNA is TGTGCCAGCTCCCCAACGGGGGGGCGGGGGAGTCAGCCCCAGCATTTT. This encodes CASSPTGGRGSQPQHF.

The V call is TRBV25-1, the J call TRBJ2-7, with 9 bases identical to TRBD1. The CDR3 length is 16 residues. V shed 2 bases, J shed 7 bases, and the junction held 12 bases outside the gene matches. CDR1 and CDR2 from the germline V gene are MGHDK and SYGVNS. The CDR3 DNA reads as TGTGCCAGCAGTGAAGGGGGACAGGGAAGCCTTAGTGAGCAGTACTTC. Its translation is CASSEGGQGSLSEQYF.

This rearrangement joins TRBV5-6 to TRBJ2-7; TRBD1 matches 7 bases. The CDR3 totals 13 residues. CDR1 is SGHDT and CDR2 is YYEEEE in the germline V gene. The V gene end was trimmed by 4 bases and the J gene end by 5 bases; junction bases not matched to a gene: 6. The CDR3 DNA reads TGTGCCAGCAGCCCGGACAGGTCCCACGAGCAGTACTTC. This codes for CASSPDRSHEQYF.

This CDR3 reads CASSVHRGSPYEQYF. For the CDR3, the DNA is TGTGCCAGCAGTGTGCACAGGGGTTCCCCCTACGAGCAGTACTTC. The rearrangement uses TRBV6-1 and TRBJ2-7; 7 bases agree with TRBD1. CDR1 MNHNS and CDR2 SASEGT come from the germline V gene. The CDR3 contains 15 residues. The V segment lost 4 bases and the J segment 2 bases; nucleotides outside the gene matches: 8.

The V gene is TRBV5-5, the J gene TRBJ2-1; 11 bases are shared with TRBD2. Germline-derived CDR1 and CDR2 are SGHKS and YYEKEE (reference sequence). The J segment lost 0 bases and the V segment lost 1 base, leaving 0 bases of the junction unmatched. The CDR3 is made up of 16 amino acids. As DNA, the CDR3 is TGTGCCAGCAGCTTGCTAGCGGGAGGCTCCTACAATGAGCAGTTCTTC. Protein product: CASSLLAGGSYNEQFF.

This sequence joins TRBV6-1 and TRBJ2-5; 10 bases fit TRBD2. Germline assignment: CDR1 MNHNS and CDR2 SASEGT. V dropped 1 base and J dropped 0; count of bases not matched to a gene: 2. CDR3 length: 16 residues. The CDR3 protein is CASSEVSGGDQETQYF. Here the CDR3 DNA reads TGTGCCAGCAGTGAAGTGAGCGGGGGGGACCAAGAGACCCAGTACTTC.

The chain is built from TRBV5-1 and TRBJ2-2; maybe TRBD1 (5 bases). V was clipped by 0 bases and J by 6 bases, with 9 bases between them. Germline lookup yields CDR1 SGHRS and CDR2 YFSETQ. The CDR3 runs 14 residues. CDR3 in amino acids: CASSLESRAGELFF. The CDR3 DNA reads TGCGCCAGCAGCTTGGAGTCCAGGGCCGGGGAGCTGTTTTTT.

This clone was detected only once. The rearrangement uses TRBV30 and TRBJ2-7; 11 bases map to TRBD2. Trimming cost V 3 bases and J 1 base; bases outside gene matches: 11. The CDR3 is 17 residues long. The germline V gene has CDR1 GTSNPN and CDR2 SVGIG (reference sequence). CDR3 in DNA: TGTGCCTGGAGCTTCCTAGCGGGAGGCCGGGGGTCCTACGAGCAGTACTTC. Encoded protein: CAWSFLAGGRGSYEQYF.

This chain connects TRBV7-3 to TRBJ2-3; D is unresolved. Looked up from germline, CDR1 is SGHTA and CDR2 is FQGTGA. This CDR3 has 15 residues. V lost 9 bases to trimming and J lost 2 bases, with 18 bases between them. Here the CDR3 DNA reads TGTGCCAGGCCTACGTGGTTTTTCAACACAGATACGCAGTATTTT. Amino acids: CARPTWFFNTDTQYF.

The CDR3 is CASSSHRVPGNTIYF. The CDR3 bases are TGTGCCAGCAGTTCGCACCGGGTCCCCGGAAACACCATATATTTT. V is TRBV5-5 and J is TRBJ1-3; D unclear. V was clipped by 5 bases and J by 4 bases, with 16 bases between them. The CDR3 covers 15 residues. The germline CDR1 and CDR2 sequences are SGHKS and YYEKEE (reference sequence).

The chain carries TRBV27 and TRBJ2-3; no reliable D call. CDR3 length: 16 residues. The V end was cut by 1 base, the J end by 2 bases, with 13 bases between. Germline CDR1 reads MNHEY; CDR2 reads SMNVEV (reference sequence). The CDR3 region has the DNA TGTGCCAGCAGTTTATACGTCAGTTCTCACACAGATACGCAGTATTTT. Protein: CASSLYVSSHTDTQYF.

There are a few counts of this clone. The chain employs TRBV7-2 and TRBJ1-1, with a possible D match to TRBD1 (6 bases). Deletions cut 4 bases from V and 7 bases from J, with 10 bases between. The CDR3 runs 12 residues. Germline values: CDR1 SGHTA, CDR2 FQGNSA. DNA for the CDR3: TGTGCCAGCAGCTCCGGACAGAATGAAGCTTTCTTT. Its translation: CASSSGQNEAFF.

J is TRBJ2-2 and V is TRBV6-1, with 8 bases fitting TRBD1. The CDR3 runs to 15 residues. The V gene end was trimmed by 7 bases and the J gene end by 3 bases; junction bases not matched to a gene: 7. Germline-derived CDR1 and CDR2 are MNHNS and SASEGT. In nucleotides, the CDR3 is TGTGCCAGCACCCCCCGACAGGGGCACACCGGGGAGCTGTTTTTT. It translates to CASTPRQGHTGELFF.

The chain carries TRBV6-5 and TRBJ1-2; 11 bases align to TRBD1. The CDR3 is 15 residues long. Looked up from germline, CDR1 is MNHEY and CDR2 is SVGAGI. V dropped 5 bases and J dropped 6; count of bases not matched to a gene: 8. The CDR3 loop is CASSPRTGGRDGYTF. The CDR3 DNA sequence: TGTGCCAGCAGTCCTCGGACAGGGGGCAGAGATGGCTACACCTTC.

The J gene is TRBJ2-5, the V gene TRBV7-9; D not certain. Deletions cut 1 base from V and 5 bases from J, with 11 bases between. There are 14 residues in the CDR3. The germline gives CDR1 SEHNR, CDR2 FQNEAQ (reference sequence). The CDR3: CASSLVQPRETQYF. The CDR3, as DNA: TGTGCCAGCAGCTTAGTCCAGCCGAGGGAGACCCAGTACTTC.

This chain links TRBV18 with TRBJ1-1, with 7 bases identical to TRBD1. There are 13 residues in the CDR3. Germline CDR1 reads KGHSH; CDR2 reads LQKENI. The V segment lost 6 bases and the J segment 1 base; nucleotides outside the gene matches: 2. The CDR3 region is CASSGQKNTEAFF. The CDR3 nucleotides read TGTGCCAGCTCGGGACAGAAGAACACTGAAGCTTTCTTT.